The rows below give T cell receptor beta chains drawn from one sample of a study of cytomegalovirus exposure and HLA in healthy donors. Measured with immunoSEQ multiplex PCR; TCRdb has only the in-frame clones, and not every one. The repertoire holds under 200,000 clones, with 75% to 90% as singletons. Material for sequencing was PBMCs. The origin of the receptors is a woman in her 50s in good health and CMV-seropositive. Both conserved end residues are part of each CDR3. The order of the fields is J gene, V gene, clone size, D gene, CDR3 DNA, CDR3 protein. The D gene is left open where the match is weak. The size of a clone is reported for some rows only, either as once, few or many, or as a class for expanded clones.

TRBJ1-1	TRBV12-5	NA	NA	TGTGCTAGTGAGCCCCACAGGGTAAGGAACACTGAAGCTTTCTTT	CASEPHRVRNTEAFF
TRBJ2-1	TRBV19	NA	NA	TGTGCCAGTAGTACCGGCTCCTACAATGAGCAGTTCTTC	CASSTGSYNEQFF
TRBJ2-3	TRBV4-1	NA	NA	TGCGCCAGCAGCCAAGCAGTCTCCCTCGCAGATACGCAGTATTTT	CASSQAVSLADTQYF
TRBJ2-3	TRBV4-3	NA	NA	TGCGCCAGCAGCCAACGCTTTACGAGGCTAGCGTACACAGATACGCAGTATTTT	CASSQRFTRLAYTDTQYF
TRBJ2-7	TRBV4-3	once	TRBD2	TGCGCCAGCTCCCCAGCGGGGATTTCCTACGAGCAGTACTTC	CASSPAGISYEQYF
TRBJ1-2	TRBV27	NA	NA	TGTGCCAGCAGTTTATCATGGGGGTCCGGGGGTAACTATGGCTACACCTTC	CASSLSWGSGGNYGYTF
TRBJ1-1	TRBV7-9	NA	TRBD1	TGTTCCAGCAGCGTCGGGACAGGGATGAACACTGAAGCTTTCTTT	CSSSVGTGMNTEAFF
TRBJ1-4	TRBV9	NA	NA	TGTGCCAGCAGCGTATTCACAGGGCCTAATGAAAAACTGTTTTTT	CASSVFTGPNEKLFF
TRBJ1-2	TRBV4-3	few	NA	TGCGCCAGCAGCCCCCCGGACACGAGCTATGGCTACACCTTC	CASSPPDTSYGYTF
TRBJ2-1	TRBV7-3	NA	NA	TGTGCCAGCAGTCAAACGGGGAATGAGCAGTTCTTC	CASSQTGNEQFF
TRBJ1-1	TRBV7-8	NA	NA	TGTGCCAGCAGCTTACCGGGGGTCATGGACACTGAAGCTTTCTTT	CASSLPGVMDTEAFF
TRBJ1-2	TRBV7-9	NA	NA	TGTGCCAGCAGCTTAGTAGGCAGGGAGGGCCCTGGCTACACCTTC	CASSLVGREGPGYTF
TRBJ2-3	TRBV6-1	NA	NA	TGTGCCACCTCCGGTGGTGCTAATACGCAGTATTTT	CATSGGANTQYF
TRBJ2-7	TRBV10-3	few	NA	TGTGCCATCAGAGACAGCTACGAGCAGTACTTC	CAIRDSYEQYF
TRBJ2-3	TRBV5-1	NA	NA	TGCGCCAGCCATGTAGGACTACCCACAGATACGCAGTATTTT	CASHVGLPTDTQYF
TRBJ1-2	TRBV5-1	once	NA	TGCGCCAGCTCGACCCTCCCGGACAGTATGAGCGGCTACACCTTC	CASSTLPDSMSGYTF
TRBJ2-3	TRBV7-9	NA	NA	TGTGCCAGCAGCCCCCGTTCACACCCTACAGATACGCAGTATTTT	CASSPRSHPTDTQYF
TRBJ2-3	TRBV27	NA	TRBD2	TGTGCCAGCAGTTTACCACTAGCGGGAAACACAGATACGCAGTATTTT	CASSLPLAGNTDTQYF
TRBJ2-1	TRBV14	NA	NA	TGTGCCAGCAGCCCCCTGGTAAATGGTGAGACTAGGGATGAGCAGTTCTTC	CASSPLVNGETRDEQFF
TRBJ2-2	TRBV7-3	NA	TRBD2	TGTGCCAGCAGCCCAGGAGCGGGACTAACGTCTAGAACCGGGGAGCTGTTTTTT	CASSPGAGLTSRTGELFF
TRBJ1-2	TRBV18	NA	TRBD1	TGTGCCAGCTCACCTAACCCGACAGGGGCGGGAGGCTACACCTTC	CASSPNPTGAGGYTF
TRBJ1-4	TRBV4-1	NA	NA	TGCGCCAGCAGCCAAGTTAGACAGCCAGAGGAAAAACTGTTTTTT	CASSQVRQPEEKLFF
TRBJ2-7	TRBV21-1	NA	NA	TGTGCCAGCAGCAAAGTTGGTAGGTCGGACAGCCCCCTGTCCTACGAGCAGTACTTC	CASSKVGRSDSPLSYEQYF
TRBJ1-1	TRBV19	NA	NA	TGTGCCAGTATTTCGACACCTATGAACACTGAAGCTTTCTTT	CASISTPMNTEAFF
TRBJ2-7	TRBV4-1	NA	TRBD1	TGCGCCAGCAGCCAAGAGACACGGACAGGGGGCTACGAGCAGTACTTC	CASSQETRTGGYEQYF
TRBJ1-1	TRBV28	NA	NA	TGTGCCAGCAGTTTGAACAGGGACACTGGAGCTTTCTTT	CASSLNRDTGAFF
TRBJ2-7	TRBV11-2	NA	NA	TGTGCCAGCAGTTCCTTCTCCGAGCAGTACTTC	CASSSFSEQYF
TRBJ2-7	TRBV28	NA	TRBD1	TGTGCCAGCAGTTGGGGGACAGGGGACTACGAGCAGTACTTC	CASSWGTGDYEQYF
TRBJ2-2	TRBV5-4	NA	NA	TGTGCCAGCAGCTTGCGGCAGGGTCCCCTTCTAGACACCGGGGAGCTGTTTTTT	CASSLRQGPLLDTGELFF
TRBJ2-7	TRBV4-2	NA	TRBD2	TGTGCCAGCAGCCAAGGGGTCTTAGCGGGGACCTCCTACGAGCAGTACTTC	CASSQGVLAGTSYEQYF
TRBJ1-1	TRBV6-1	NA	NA	TGTGCCAGCAGTGACTCAGGGAGGGGAACTGAAGCTTTCTTT	CASSDSGRGTEAFF
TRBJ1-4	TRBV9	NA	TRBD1	TGTGCCAGCAGCGTAGGAAGGGGGCGGTATTCCCCTAATGAAAAACTGTTTTTT	CASSVGRGRYSPNEKLFF
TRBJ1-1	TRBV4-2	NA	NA	TGTGCCAGCAGCCAAGATGGAAGGGGGACTGAAGCTTTCTTT	CASSQDGRGTEAFF
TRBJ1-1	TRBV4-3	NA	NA	TGCGCCAGCAGCCAAGACGGGAGGGATGGGACTGAAGCTTTCTTT	CASSQDGRDGTEAFF
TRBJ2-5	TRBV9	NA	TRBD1	TGTGCCAGCAGCACGGGACAGGGGAGGAAAGAGACCCAGTACTTC	CASSTGQGRKETQYF
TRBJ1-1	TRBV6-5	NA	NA	TGTGCCAGCAGTCGCGAGTTGTGGAACACTGAAGCTTTCTTT	CASSRELWNTEAFF
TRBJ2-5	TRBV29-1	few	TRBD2	TGCAGCGTTGAATTAAGTAGCGGGAGGGCCGGACTCCAAGAGACCCAGTACTTC	CSVELSSGRAGLQETQYF
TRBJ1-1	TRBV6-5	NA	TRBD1	TGTGCCAGCAGTCTCAGGGGGCCGAACACTGAAGCTTTCTTT	CASSLRGPNTEAFF